The next 13 T cell receptor beta chains were all read from a single sample in a study of blood T cell repertoires in COVID-19. Assay used: immunoSEQ multiplex PCR; TCRdb lists only in-frame clones, some missing. The table lists a few hundred thousand clones, about 90% of them singletons. Sequencing used peripheral blood. The receptors come from a man aged 35 to 55 with acute or convalescent COVID-19.

The V and J genes are TRBV27 and TRBJ2-3; D unresolved. This CDR3 is 12 amino acids long. Germline CDR1 MNHEY, CDR2 SMNVEV (reference sequence). V was trimmed by 6 bases and J by 5 bases, leaving 9 bases between them. CDR3 amino acids: CASSVSGDTQYF. DNA of the CDR3: TGTGCCAGCAGCGTTTCGGGAGATACGCAGTATTTT.

The chain has TRBV18 and TRBJ1-1, with D unclear. Trimming removed 0 bases at V and 3 bases at J, with 8 bases between. CDR1 and CDR2 from the germline V gene are KGHSH and LQKENI. This CDR3 spans 14 amino acids. The chain's CDR3 is CASSPPGLYTEAFF. CDR3 sequence (DNA): TGTGCCAGCTCACCACCCGGTTTATACACTGAAGCTTTCTTT.

This clone was recorded once. CDR3 bases: TGTGCCAGCAGCCAAGTCACGCGGGACAATGAGCAGTTCTTC. Translating gives CASSQVTRDNEQFF. This chain joins TRBV4-2 and TRBJ2-1; D is perhaps TRBD2 (5 bases). V dropped 1 base and J dropped 5 bases, with 9 bases sitting between them. The CDR3 is 14 amino acids. CDR1 is LGHNA and CDR2 is YNFKEQ in the germline V gene.

This clone has a count of ten or more. This chain joins TRBV28 and TRBJ1-6; TRBD1 is a possible D gene (5 bases). The germline V and J ends were trimmed by 8 bases and 5 bases, with 22 bases remaining between them. The CDR3 has 17 amino acids. CDR1 MDHEN and CDR2 SYDVKM come from the germline V gene. CDR3 DNA: TGTGCCAGCGGAGGTTCGGGGACTCCCCGGAATAATTCACCCCTCCACTTT. Protein product: CASGGSGTPRNNSPLHF.

The chain links TRBV18 to TRBJ2-1, with D possibly TRBD2 on 5 matching bases. CDR1 is KGHSH and CDR2 is LQKENI in the germline V gene. Trimming removed 2 bases at V and 10 bases at J, with 9 bases between. This CDR3 spans 12 amino acids. Written as DNA, the CDR3 is TGTGCCAGCTCACCAACCGGGGTCGAGCAGTTCTTC. Translating it yields CASSPTGVEQFF.

The chain joins TRBV2 to TRBJ1-2; D may be TRBD1 (5 bases). CDR3 length equals 13 residues. Germline assignment: CDR1 SNHLY and CDR2 FYNNEI. Trimming took 2 bases from V and 8 from J, leaving 12 bases between them. The CDR3 sequence is CASSERAGSGYTF. The CDR3 nucleotides are TGTGCCAGCAGTGAAAGGGCAGGGTCAGGCTACACCTTC.

The chain combines TRBV30 with TRBJ1-1; tentative D call: TRBD1 (6 bases). Germline CDR1 reads GTSNPN; CDR2 reads SVGIG (reference sequence). Trimming removed 2 bases at V and 1 base at J, with 17 bases between. This CDR3 is 16 amino acids long. The DNA for the CDR3 is TGTGCCTGGAGTTTCGGGGGAGGGGGAGAGAACACTGAAGCTTTCTTT. It codes for CAWSFGGGGENTEAFF.

The chain uses TRBV5-8 and TRBJ1-6; tentative D call: TRBD1 (6 bases). Germline CDR1 reads SGHTS; CDR2 reads YDEGEE. This CDR3 comprises 16 residues. Trimming stripped 4 bases from V and 7 bases from J, with 18 bases between. The chain's CDR3 is CASSLGGGEMNSPLHF. CDR3 sequence (DNA): TGTGCCAGCAGCCTGGGGGGCGGAGAGATGAATTCACCCCTCCACTTT. Variable domain in full (rest from reference TRBV5-8 and TRBJ1-6): EAGVTQSPTHLIKTRGQQATLRCSPISGHTSVYWYQQALGLGLQFLLWYDEGEERNRGNFPPRFSGRQFPNYSSELNVNALELEDSALYLCASSLGGGEMNSPLHFGNGTRLTVT.

This sequence joins TRBV2 and TRBJ2-2, with D possibly matching TRBD2 (6 bases). V was pared by 8 bases and J by 0 bases, with 10 bases between. CDR1 is SNHLY, CDR2 FYNNEI, per germline. This CDR3 has 14 amino acids. CDR3 in amino acids: CASGGGTNTGELFF. The CDR3, as DNA: TGTGCCAGCGGCGGCGGGACGAACACCGGGGAGCTGTTTTTT. The whole variable domain, filled in from reference TRBV2 and TRBJ2-2, reads EPEVTQTPSHQVTQMGQEVILRCVPISNHLYFYWYRQILGQKVEFLVSFYNNEISEKSEIFDDQFSVERPDGSNFTLKIRSTKLEDSAMYFCASGGGTNTGELFFGEGSRLTVL.

The chain couples TRBV7-8 to TRBJ2-7; no reliable D call. The V and J ends lost 3 bases and 3 bases respectively, with 6 bases between them. Per germline, CDR1 SGHVS and CDR2 FQNEAQ. The CDR3 consists of 12 residues. CDR3 bases: TGTGCCAGCAGCTTCGTTCGCTACGAGCAGTACTTC. Protein: CASSFVRYEQYF.

This chain links TRBV4-3 with TRBJ1-1; D gene uncertain. CDR1 is LGHNA, CDR2 YSLEER, per germline. V lost 0 bases, J lost 7 bases, and 9 bases lay in between. The CDR3 contains 13 residues. The CDR3 spells CASSQDRGFEAFF. The CDR3 coding sequence is TGCGCCAGCAGCCAAGATAGAGGGTTTGAAGCTTTCTTT.

The DNA for the CDR3 is TGCGCCAGCAGCCAGCGACAGGGGAGGTCCGAGCAGTACTTC. It yields the protein CASSQRQGRSEQYF. This rearrangement joins TRBV5-1 to TRBJ2-7; 8 nucleotides match TRBD1. The ends lost 4 bases at V and 6 bases at J; junction bases unmatched: 9. The CDR3 has 14 residues. The V gene's germline CDR1 is SGHRS and CDR2 YFSETQ. Full variable domain (rest looked up from reference TRBV5-1 and TRBJ2-7): KAGVTQTPRYLIKTRGQQVTLSCSPISGHRSVSWYQQTPGQGLQFLFEYFSETQRNKGNFPGRFSGRQFSNSRSEMNVSTLELGDSALYLCASSQRQGRSEQYFGPGTRLTVT.

In the case of this clone: This CDR3 is also generated by other DNA sequences in the sample. V gene TRBV5-1 combines with J gene TRBJ1-3, with 7 bases aligning to TRBD1. The CDR3 has 14 residues. Germline V gene lookup returns CDR1 SGHRS and CDR2 YFSETQ. Germline trimming cut 5 bases from V and 0 bases from J; bases unmatched to any gene: 2. CDR3 region: CASSWDSSGNTIYF. The CDR3 coding sequence is TGCGCCAGCAGTTGGGACAGCTCTGGAAACACCATATATTTT.